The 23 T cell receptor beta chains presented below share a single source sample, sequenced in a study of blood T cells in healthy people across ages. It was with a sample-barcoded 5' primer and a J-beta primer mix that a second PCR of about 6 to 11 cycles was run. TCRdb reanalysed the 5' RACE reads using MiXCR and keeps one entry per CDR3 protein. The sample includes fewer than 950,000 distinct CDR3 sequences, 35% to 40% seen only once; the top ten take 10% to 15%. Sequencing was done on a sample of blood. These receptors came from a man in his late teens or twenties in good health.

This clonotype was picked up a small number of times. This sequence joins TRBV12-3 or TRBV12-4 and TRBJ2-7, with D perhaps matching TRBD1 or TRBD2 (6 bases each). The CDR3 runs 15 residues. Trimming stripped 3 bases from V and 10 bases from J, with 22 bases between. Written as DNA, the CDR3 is TGTGCCAGCAGTTTGGGGGGCAGGGGTGCGGGGTCCCAGTACTTC. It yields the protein CASSLGGRGAGSQYF.

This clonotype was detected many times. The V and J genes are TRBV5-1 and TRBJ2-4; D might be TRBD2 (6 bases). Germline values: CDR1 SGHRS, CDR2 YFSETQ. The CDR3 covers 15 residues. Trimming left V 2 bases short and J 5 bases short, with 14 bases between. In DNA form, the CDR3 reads TGCGCCAGCAGCTTAAATCCGGGACTCCAAAACATTCAGTACTTC. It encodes CASSLNPGLQNIQYF. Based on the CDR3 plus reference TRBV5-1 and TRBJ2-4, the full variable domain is KAGVTQTPRYLIKTRGQQVTLSCSPISGHRSVSWYQQTPGQGLQFLFEYFSETQRNKGNFPGRFSGRQFSNSRSEMNVSTLELGDSALYLCASSLNPGLQNIQYFGAGTRLSVL.

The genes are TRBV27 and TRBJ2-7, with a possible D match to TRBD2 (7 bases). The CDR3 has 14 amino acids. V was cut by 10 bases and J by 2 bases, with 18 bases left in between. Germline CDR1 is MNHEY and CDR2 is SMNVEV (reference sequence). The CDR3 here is CANRLRGAAYEQYF. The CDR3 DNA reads TGTGCCAACAGGCTCCGGGGGGCCGCCTACGAGCAGTACTTC.

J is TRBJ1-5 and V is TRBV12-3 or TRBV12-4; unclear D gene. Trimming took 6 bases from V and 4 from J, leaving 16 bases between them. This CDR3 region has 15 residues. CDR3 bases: TGTGCCAGCAGAGCGACGGACCGTCTGAATCAGCCCCAGCATTTT. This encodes CASRATDRLNQPQHF.

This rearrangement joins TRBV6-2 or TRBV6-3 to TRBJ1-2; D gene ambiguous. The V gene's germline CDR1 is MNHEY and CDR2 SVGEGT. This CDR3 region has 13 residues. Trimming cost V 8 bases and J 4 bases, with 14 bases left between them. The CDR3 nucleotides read TGTGCCAGCGCAAACCAGGCTCGCTATGGCTACACCTTC. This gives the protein CASANQARYGYTF.

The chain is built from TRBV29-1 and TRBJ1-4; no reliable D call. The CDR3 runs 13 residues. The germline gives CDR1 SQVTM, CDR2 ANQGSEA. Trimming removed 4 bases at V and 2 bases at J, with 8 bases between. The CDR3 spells CSVGGRTNEKLFF. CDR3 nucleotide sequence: TGCAGCGTTGGAGGGAGGACTAATGAAAAACTGTTTTTT.

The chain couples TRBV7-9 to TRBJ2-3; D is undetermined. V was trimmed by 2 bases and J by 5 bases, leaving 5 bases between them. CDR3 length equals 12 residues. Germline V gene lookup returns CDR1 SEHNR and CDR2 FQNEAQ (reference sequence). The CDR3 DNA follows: TGTGCCAGCAGCTTAATCCAAGATACGCAGTATTTT. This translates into CASSLIQDTQYF. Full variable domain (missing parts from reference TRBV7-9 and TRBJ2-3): DTGVSQNPRHKITKRGQNVTFRCDPISEHNRLYWYRQTLGQGPEFLTYFQNEAQLEKSRLLSDRFSAERPKGSFSTLEIQRTEQGDSAMYLCASSLIQDTQYFGPGTRLTVL.

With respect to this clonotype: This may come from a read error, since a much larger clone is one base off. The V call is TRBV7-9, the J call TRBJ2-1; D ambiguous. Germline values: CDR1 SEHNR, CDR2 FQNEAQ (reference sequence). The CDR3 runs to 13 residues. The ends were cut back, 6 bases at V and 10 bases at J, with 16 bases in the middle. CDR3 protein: CASRKDGPYEQFF. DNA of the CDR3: TGTGCCAGCAGAAAGGACGGGCCCTACGAGCAGTTCTTC. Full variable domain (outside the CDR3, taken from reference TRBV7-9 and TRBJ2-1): DTGVSQNPRHKITKRGQNVTFRCDPISEHNRLYWYRQTLGQGPEFLTYFQNEAQLEKSRLLSDRFSAERPKGSFSTLEIQRTEQGDSAMYLCASRKDGPYEQFFGPGTRLTVL.

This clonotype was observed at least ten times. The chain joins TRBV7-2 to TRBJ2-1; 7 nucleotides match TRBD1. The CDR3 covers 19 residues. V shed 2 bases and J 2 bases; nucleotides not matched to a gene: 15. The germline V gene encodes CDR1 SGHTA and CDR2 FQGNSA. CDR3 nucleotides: TGTGCCAGCAGCTTACAGAGGGGCCAAGGGGACAGAACCTACAATGAGCAGTTCTTC. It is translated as CASSLQRGQGDRTYNEQFF. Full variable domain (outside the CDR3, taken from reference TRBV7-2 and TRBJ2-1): GAGVSQSPSNKVTEKGKDVELRCDPISGHTALYWYRQSLGQGLEFLIYFQGNSAPDKSGLPSDRFSAERTGGSVSTLTIQRTQQEDSAVYLCASSLQRGQGDRTYNEQFFGPGTRLTVL.

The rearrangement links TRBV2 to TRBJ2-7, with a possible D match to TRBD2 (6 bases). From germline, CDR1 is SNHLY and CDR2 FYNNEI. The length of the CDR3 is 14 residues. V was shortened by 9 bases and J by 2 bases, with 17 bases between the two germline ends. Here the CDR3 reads CARTETSRTYEQYF. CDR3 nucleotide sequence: TGTGCCAGAACCGAAACTAGCCGGACCTACGAGCAGTACTTC.

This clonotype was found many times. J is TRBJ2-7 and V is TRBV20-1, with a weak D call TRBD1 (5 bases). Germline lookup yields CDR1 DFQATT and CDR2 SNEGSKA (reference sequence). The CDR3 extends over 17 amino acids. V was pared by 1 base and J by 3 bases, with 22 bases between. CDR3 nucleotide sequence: TGCAGTGCTAGAGTCCAGGGTTTGACGTTGACGAACTACGAGCAGTACTTC. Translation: CSARVQGLTLTNYEQYF.

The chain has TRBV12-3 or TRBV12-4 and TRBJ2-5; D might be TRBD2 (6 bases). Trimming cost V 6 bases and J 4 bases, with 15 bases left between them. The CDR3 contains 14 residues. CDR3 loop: CASRPAGRGETQYF. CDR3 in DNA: TGTGCCAGCAGACCTGCGGGAAGGGGAGAGACCCAGTACTTC.

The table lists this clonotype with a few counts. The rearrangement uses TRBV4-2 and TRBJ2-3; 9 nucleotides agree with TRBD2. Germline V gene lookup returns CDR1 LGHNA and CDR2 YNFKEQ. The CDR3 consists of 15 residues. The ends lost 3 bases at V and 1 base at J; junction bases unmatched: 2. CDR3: CASSQRGGGTDTQYF. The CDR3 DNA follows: TGTGCCAGCAGCCAGCGCGGGGGGGGCACAGATACGCAGTATTTT.

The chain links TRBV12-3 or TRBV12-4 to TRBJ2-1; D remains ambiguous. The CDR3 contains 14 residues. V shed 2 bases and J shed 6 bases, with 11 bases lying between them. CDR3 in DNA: TGTGCCAGCAGTTTAACAGAGACCTGCAATGAGCAGTTCTTC. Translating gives CASSLTETCNEQFF.

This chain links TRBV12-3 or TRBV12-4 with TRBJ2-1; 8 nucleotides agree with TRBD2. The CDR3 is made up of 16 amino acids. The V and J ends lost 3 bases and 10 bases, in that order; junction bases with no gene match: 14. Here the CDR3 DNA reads TGTGCCAGCAGTTTTTTTCGGAAAAGCGGGGGCCACGAGCAGTTCTTC. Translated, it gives CASSFFRKSGGHEQFF.

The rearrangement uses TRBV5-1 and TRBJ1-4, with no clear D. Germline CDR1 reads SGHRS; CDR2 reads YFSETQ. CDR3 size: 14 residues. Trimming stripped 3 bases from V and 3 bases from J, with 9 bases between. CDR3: CASSSGFANEKLFF. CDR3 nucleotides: TGCGCCAGCAGCTCAGGTTTTGCTAATGAAAAACTGTTTTTT.

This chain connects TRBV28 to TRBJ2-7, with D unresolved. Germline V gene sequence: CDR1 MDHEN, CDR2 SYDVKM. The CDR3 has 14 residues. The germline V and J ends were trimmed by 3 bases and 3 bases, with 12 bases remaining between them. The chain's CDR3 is CASSLTSLGYEQYF. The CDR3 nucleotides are TGTGCCAGCAGTTTGACGAGTTTGGGCTACGAGCAGTACTTC.

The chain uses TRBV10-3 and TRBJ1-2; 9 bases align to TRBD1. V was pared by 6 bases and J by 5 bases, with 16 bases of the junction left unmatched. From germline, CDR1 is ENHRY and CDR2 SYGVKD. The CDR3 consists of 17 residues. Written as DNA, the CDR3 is TGTGCCATCAGAGGGCTGCTAACAGGGGGCGCAAATTATGGCTACACCTTC. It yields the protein CAIRGLLTGGANYGYTF.

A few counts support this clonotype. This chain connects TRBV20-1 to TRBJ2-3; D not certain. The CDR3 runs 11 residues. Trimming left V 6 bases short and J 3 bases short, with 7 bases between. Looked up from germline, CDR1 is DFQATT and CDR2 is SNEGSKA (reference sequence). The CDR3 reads CSAKKTDTQYF. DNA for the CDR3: TGCAGTGCAAAAAAGACAGATACGCAGTATTTT.

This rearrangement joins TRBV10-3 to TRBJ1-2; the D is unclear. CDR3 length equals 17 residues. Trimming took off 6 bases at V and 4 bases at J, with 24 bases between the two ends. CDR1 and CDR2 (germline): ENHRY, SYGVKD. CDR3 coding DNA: TGTGCCATCAGGTCCGACCGGGGAGTGTCCGCAATCTATGGCTACACCTTC. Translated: CAIRSDRGVSAIYGYTF.

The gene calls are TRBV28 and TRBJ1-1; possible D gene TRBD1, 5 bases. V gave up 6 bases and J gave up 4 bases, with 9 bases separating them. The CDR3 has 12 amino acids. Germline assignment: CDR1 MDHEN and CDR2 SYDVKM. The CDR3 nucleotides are TGTGCCAGCAGACCAGGGACCACTGAAGCTTTCTTT. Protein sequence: CASRPGTTEAFF.

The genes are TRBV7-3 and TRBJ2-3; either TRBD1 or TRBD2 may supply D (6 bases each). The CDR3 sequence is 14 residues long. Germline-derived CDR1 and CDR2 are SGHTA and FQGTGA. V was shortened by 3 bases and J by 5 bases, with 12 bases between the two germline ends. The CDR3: CASSFGGLGDTQYF. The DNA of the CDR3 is TGTGCCAGCAGCTTTGGGGGGCTGGGAGATACGCAGTATTTT.

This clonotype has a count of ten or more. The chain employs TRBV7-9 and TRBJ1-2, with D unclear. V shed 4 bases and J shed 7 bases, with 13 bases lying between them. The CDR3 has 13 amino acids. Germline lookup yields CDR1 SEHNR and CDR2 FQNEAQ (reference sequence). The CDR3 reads CASSSWTLLGYTF. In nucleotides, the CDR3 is TGTGCCAGCAGCTCATGGACCCTACTTGGCTACACCTTC.